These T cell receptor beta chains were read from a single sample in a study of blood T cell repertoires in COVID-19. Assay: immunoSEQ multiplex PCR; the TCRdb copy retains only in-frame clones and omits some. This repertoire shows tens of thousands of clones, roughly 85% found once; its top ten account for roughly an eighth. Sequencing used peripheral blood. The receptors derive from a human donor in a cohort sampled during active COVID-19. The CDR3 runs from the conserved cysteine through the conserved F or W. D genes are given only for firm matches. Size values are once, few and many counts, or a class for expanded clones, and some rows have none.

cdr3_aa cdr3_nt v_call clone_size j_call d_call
CASTRTGELFF TGTGCCAGCACGCGCACCGGGGAGCTGTTTTTT TRBV6-5 NA TRBJ2-2 NA
CASRELAVLNTGELFF TGTGCCAGCAGAGAACTAGCGGTCTTGAACACCGGGGAGCTGTTTTTT TRBV6-1 NA TRBJ2-2 TRBD2
CAINQGATGTDTQYF TGTGCCATCAACCAGGGGGCTACGGGGACAGATACGCAGTATTTT TRBV10-3 NA TRBJ2-3 TRBD1
CASSLMGLASDEQYF TGTGCCAGCAGCTTAATGGGCCTGGCTTCAGACGAGCAGTACTTC TRBV7-3 NA TRBJ2-7 NA
CASIGGRAADTQYF TGTGCCAGCATTGGCGGGAGGGCGGCAGATACGCAGTATTTT TRBV28 NA TRBJ2-3 TRBD2
CASSLMGLAGRQQFF TGTGCCAGCAGTTTAATGGGACTAGCGGGACGCCAGCAGTTCTTC TRBV28 few TRBJ2-1 TRBD2
CASSPTSGWGGETQYF TGTGCCAGCAGTCCGACTAGCGGGTGGGGGGGAGAGACCCAGTACTTC TRBV27 NA TRBJ2-5 TRBD2
CASQPDSKYNEQFF TGTGCCAGCCAACCAGACTCCAAGTACAATGAGCAGTTCTTC TRBV25-1 NA TRBJ2-1 NA
CASSPIGVDRREAFF TGCGCCAGCAGCCCGATCGGGGTGGACCGGCGTGAAGCTTTCTTT TRBV5-1 NA TRBJ1-1 NA
CASTYRTLTVSPLHF TGTGCCAGCACCTACAGGACGTTAACGGTTTCACCCCTCCACTTT TRBV5-6 NA TRBJ1-6 NA
CASSVATSGGGQVEQYF TGTGCCAGCAGCGTAGCTACGTCGGGGGGTGGCCAGGTCGAGCAGTACTTC TRBV9 NA TRBJ2-7 TRBD2
CASSSLPGLAGGPWGEQFF TGTGCCAGCAGTTCCCTACCCGGACTAGCGGGAGGCCCGTGGGGTGAGCAGTTCTTC TRBV6-2/TRBV6-3 NA TRBJ2-1 TRBD2
CASRPGQGEEQYF TGTGCCAGCAGACCCGGACAGGGAGAGGAGCAGTACTTC TRBV28 NA TRBJ2-7 TRBD1
CATSPAGGSTNEKLFF TGTGCCACCTCCCCCGCGGGGGGGTCAACTAATGAAAAACTGTTTTTT TRBV28 NA TRBJ1-4 NA